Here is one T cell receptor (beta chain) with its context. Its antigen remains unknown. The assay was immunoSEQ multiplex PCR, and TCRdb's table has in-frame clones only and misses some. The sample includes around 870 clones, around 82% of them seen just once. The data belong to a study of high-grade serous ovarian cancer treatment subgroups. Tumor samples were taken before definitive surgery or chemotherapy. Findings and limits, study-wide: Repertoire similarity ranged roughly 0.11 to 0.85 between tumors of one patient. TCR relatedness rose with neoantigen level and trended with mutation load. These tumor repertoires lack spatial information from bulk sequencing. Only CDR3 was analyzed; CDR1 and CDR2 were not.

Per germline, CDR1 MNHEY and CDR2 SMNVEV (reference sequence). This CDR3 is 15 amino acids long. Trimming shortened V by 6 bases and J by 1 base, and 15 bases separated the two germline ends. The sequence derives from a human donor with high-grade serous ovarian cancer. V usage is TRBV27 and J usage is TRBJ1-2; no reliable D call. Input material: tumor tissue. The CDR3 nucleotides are TGTGCCAGCAGCAAAGAGTTACACGGTAACTATGGCTACACCTTC. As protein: CASSKELHGNYGYTF.